These T cell receptor beta chains were read from a single sample in a study of identical twins. TCRdb redid the calling of the 5' RACE reads with MiXCR, one entry per CDR3 protein. The sample shows about 890,000 distinct CDR3 sequences, 10% to 15% of them seen only once. These same records also appear under a second study, on yellow fever vaccine responses in identical twins.

Sequenced: PBMCs. The receptors here all came from a woman aged 18-29 years in good health. CDR3s include the opening cysteine and the closing phenylalanine or tryptophan. A D gene is named only where the DNA matches it firmly. Not every row has a clone size; where given, it reads once, few, many or a size class.

V: TRBV5-1
size: few
D: .
J: TRBJ1-1
CDR3: CASSVPQGSTEAFF
DNA: TGCGCCAGCAGCGTACCACAGGGCTCCACTGAAGCTTTCTTT

V: TRBV15
size: .
D: .
J: TRBJ1-6
CDR3: CATSRDLGYNSPLHF
DNA: TGTGCCACCAGCAGAGATTTGGGTTATAATTCACCCCTCCACTTT

V: TRBV29-1
size: many
D: TRBD1
J: TRBJ1-1
CDR3: CSAQTGVTEAFF
DNA: TGCAGCGCCCAAACAGGGGTTACTGAAGCTTTCTTT

V: TRBV4-2
size: .
D: .
J: TRBJ2-1
CDR3: CASSQEGTRGTYNEQFF
DNA: TGTGCCAGCAGCCAAGAGGGAACGAGGGGGACATACAATGAGCAGTTCTTC

V: TRBV18
size: .
D: .
J: TRBJ2-5
CDR3: CASSPPTGDGTQYF
DNA: TGTGCCAGCTCACCACCTACCGGGGATGGGACCCAGTACTTC

V: TRBV11-2
size: many
D: .
J: TRBJ2-1
CDR3: CASSLDRGQNNEQFF
DNA: TGTGCCAGCAGCTTAGATCGTGGGCAAAACAATGAGCAGTTCTTC

V: TRBV3-1
size: .
D: .
J: TRBJ2-3
CDR3: CASSQDSLSPYTDTQYF
DNA: TGTGCCAGCAGCCAAGATAGTCTTAGCCCATACACAGATACGCAGTATTTT

V: TRBV7-7
size: many
D: TRBD2
J: TRBJ2-5
CDR3: CASSLAGAQETQYF
DNA: TGTGCCAGCAGCCTAGCGGGGGCTCAAGAGACCCAGTACTTC

V: TRBV7-9
size: .
D: .
J: TRBJ2-3
CDR3: CASSPGTTRDTDTQYF
DNA: TGTGCCAGCAGCCCAGGGACCACTAGGGACACAGATACGCAGTATTTT

V: TRBV5-6
size: .
D: TRBD2
J: TRBJ2-1
CDR3: CASSRPGLAGGGSYNEQFF
DNA: TGTGCCAGCAGCAGACCGGGACTAGCGGGAGGGGGGTCCTACAATGAGCAGTTCTTC

V: TRBV7-2
size: few
D: .
J: TRBJ1-4
CDR3: CASSYGRPNEKLFF
DNA: TGTGCCAGCAGCTATGGACGCCCTAATGAAAAACTGTTTTTT

V: TRBV15
size: few
D: .
J: TRBJ2-3
CDR3: CATSRAGTSTDTQYF
DNA: TGTGCCACCAGCAGAGCCGGGACTAGCACAGATACGCAGTATTTT

V: TRBV7-9
size: .
D: .
J: TRBJ2-2
CDR3: CASSPPSEGTGELFF
DNA: TGTGCCAGCAGCCCTCCTAGCGAAGGGACCGGGGAGCTGTTTTTT

V: TRBV24-1
size: .
D: .
J: TRBJ2-2
CDR3: CATSDLQGRDTGELFF
DNA: TGTGCCACCAGTGATTTGCAGGGCAGGGACACCGGGGAGCTGTTTTTT

V: TRBV20-1
size: few
D: TRBD2
J: TRBJ2-3
CDR3: CSAREPGRPDTQYF
DNA: TGCAGTGCTAGAGAACCCGGGAGGCCAGATACGCAGTATTTT

V: TRBV13
size: .
D: .
J: TRBJ2-5
CDR3: CASSGRNRNQETQYF
DNA: TGTGCCAGCAGCGGACGTAACCGGAACCAAGAGACCCAGTACTTC

V: TRBV6-1
size: few
D: TRBD1
J: TRBJ1-4
CDR3: CASRRGTDNEKLFF
DNA: TGTGCCAGCAGACGAGGGACAGATAATGAAAAACTGTTTTTT

V: TRBV6-2/TRBV6-3
size: .
D: .
J: TRBJ2-5
CDR3: CASSPPGGGGETQYF
DNA: TGTGCCAGCAGCCCCCCGGGCGGGGGCGGGGAGACCCAGTACTTC

V: TRBV2
size: few
D: TRBD2
J: TRBJ2-4
CDR3: CASSDLLAGEGAKNIQYF
DNA: TGTGCCAGCAGTGATCTGTTAGCGGGAGAAGGGGCCAAAAACATTCAGTACTTC

V: TRBV6-6
size: few
D: .
J: TRBJ1-5
CDR3: CASSPRPPPQHF
DNA: TGTGCCAGCAGCCCCCGGCCCCCGCCCCAGCATTTT

V: TRBV5-1
size: few
D: TRBD2
J: TRBJ2-5
CDR3: CASGWGSGGQETQYF
DNA: TGCGCCAGCGGCTGGGGAAGCGGGGGCCAAGAGACCCAGTACTTC

V: TRBV20-1
size: many
D: TRBD1
J: TRBJ1-1
CDR3: CSAWDRGNTEAFF
DNA: TGCAGTGCTTGGGACAGGGGGAACACTGAAGCTTTCTTT

V: TRBV29-1
size: .
D: .
J: TRBJ2-6
CDR3: CSVDPGAGANVLTF
DNA: TGCAGCGTTGATCCTGGGGCTGGGGCCAACGTCCTGACTTTC

V: TRBV7-2
size: .
D: .
J: TRBJ2-5
CDR3: CASSSDGLAGETQYF
DNA: TGTGCCAGCAGTTCCGACGGGCTAGCCGGAGAGACCCAGTACTTC

V: TRBV2
size: few
D: .
J: TRBJ2-1
CDR3: CASCPSGTTRGEQFF
DNA: TGTGCCAGCTGCCCCAGTGGGACTACCAGGGGGGAGCAGTTCTTC

V: TRBV7-8
size: .
D: TRBD1
J: TRBJ2-5
CDR3: CASRRDRARETQYF
DNA: TGTGCCAGCAGACGGGACAGGGCTCGGGAGACCCAGTACTTC

V: TRBV6-4
size: few
D: TRBD1
J: TRBJ2-3
CDR3: CASSQTPGQGRTDTQYF
DNA: TGTGCCAGCAGTCAGACTCCGGGACAGGGCCGCACAGATACGCAGTATTTT

V: TRBV20-1
size: .
D: TRBD1
J: TRBJ2-3
CDR3: CSARRQGSTDTQYF
DNA: TGCAGTGCTAGGCGACAGGGGAGCACAGATACGCAGTATTTT

V: TRBV27
size: many
D: TRBD1
J: TRBJ1-1
CDR3: CASSFGQGRPEAFF
DNA: TGTGCCAGCAGTTTCGGACAGGGCAGGCCTGAAGCTTTCTTT

V: TRBV7-2
size: few
D: TRBD2
J: TRBJ2-1
CDR3: CASSKTSGRIGSEQFF
DNA: TGTGCCAGCAGCAAAACTAGCGGGAGGATAGGTAGTGAGCAGTTCTTC

V: TRBV15
size: few
D: .
J: TRBJ2-3
CDR3: CATSRDRRGDTQYF
DNA: TGTGCCACCAGCAGAGATCGTCGAGGTGATACGCAGTATTTT

V: TRBV12-3/TRBV12-4
size: few
D: TRBD2
J: TRBJ2-1
CDR3: CASSSPGAGGPSEQFF
DNA: TGTGCCAGCAGTTCGCCTGGAGCGGGGGGGCCGAGTGAGCAGTTCTTC

V: TRBV3-1
size: .
D: .
J: TRBJ2-1
CDR3: CASRPGGLGNEQFF
DNA: TGTGCCAGCAGACCGGGGGGCCTGGGGAATGAGCAGTTCTTC

V: TRBV28
size: few
D: .
J: TRBJ1-6
CDR3: CASRATGGNSPLHF
DNA: TGTGCCAGCAGGGCGACGGGGGGAAATTCACCCCTCCACTTT

V: TRBV29-1
size: .
D: .
J: TRBJ1-2
CDR3: CSVGQARNNYGYTF
DNA: TGCAGCGTTGGCCAGGCCCGGAACAACTATGGCTACACCTTC

V: TRBV7-6
size: .
D: TRBD2
J: TRBJ2-1
CDR3: CASSFQTSEPNNEQFF
DNA: TGTGCCAGCAGCTTCCAGACTAGCGAACCCAACAATGAGCAGTTCTTC

V: TRBV9
size: few
D: TRBD1
J: TRBJ2-7
CDR3: CASSAGTAREQYF
DNA: TGTGCCAGCAGTGCCGGGACAGCACGGGAGCAGTACTTC

V: TRBV10-3
size: .
D: TRBD1
J: TRBJ2-7
CDR3: CAISERTGTRSYEQYF
DNA: TGTGCCATCAGTGAGAGGACAGGCACGCGCTCCTACGAGCAGTACTTC

V: TRBV12-3/TRBV12-4
size: few
D: .
J: TRBJ2-3
CDR3: CASSLRIGTQRTDTQYF
DNA: TGTGCCAGCAGTTTACGAATCGGGACACAGCGCACAGATACGCAGTATTTT

V: TRBV27
size: few
D: .
J: TRBJ1-6
CDR3: CASSFDPFGTYNSPLHF
DNA: TGTGCCAGCAGTTTCGACCCCTTCGGTACCTATAATTCACCCCTCCACTTT